One T cell receptor (beta chain) is described in this entry. Using immunoSEQ multiplex PCR, the repertoire was profiled, and TCRdb retains in-frame clones only, with some absent. This table holds approximately 120,000 clones, 75% to 85% found once. CDR3 length: 13 amino acids. Germline CDR1 reads SGDLS; CDR2 reads YYNGEE. V lost 5 bases and J lost 7, with 15 bases in between. The data are from a study of blood T cell repertoires in COVID-19. Overall study: The study drew acute and convalescent COVID-19 samples from the United States, Italy and Spain. T cells, B-cell-depleted T cells, or PBMCs supplied cDNA or gDNA.

The specimen was peripheral blood. J is TRBJ1-2 and V is TRBV9; a possible D gene is TRBD1 (6 bases). The TCR comes from an older man with acute or convalescent COVID-19. The CDR3 DNA follows: TGTGCCAGCAGGGGAACAGGGTTTGCTGGCTACACCTTC. Residues: CASRGTGFAGYTF.